The 6 T cell receptor beta chains in this list originate from one sample, sequenced in a study of regulatory T cells in long-lasting Graves disease. Sample time point: newly diagnosed GD, antithyroid drugs for less than 3 months. RNA isolated from PBMCs was used to make the TCR library. The authors built TCR beta libraries using iRepertoire HTBI primers and Arm-PCR of CDR3 regions. TCRdb reanalysed the multiplex PCR reads using MiXCR and keeps one entry per CDR3 protein. The sample yields hundreds of thousands of distinct CDR3 sequences, approximately 15% seen once. The sample was also reused in another study, on T cells in Graves' hyperthyroidism and ophthalmopathy.

This material consisted of peripheral blood mononuclear cells (PBMCs), taken at new diagnosis, from a patient treated with antithyroid drugs. The receptors stem from a woman under 40 with Graves disease.

V and J are TRBV11-2 and TRBJ2-3; 12 nucleotides line up with TRBD1. Germline V gives CDR1 SGHAT, CDR2 FQNNGV. The CDR3 sequence is 15 residues long. J gave up 6 bases and V 5 bases, and 6 bases lay outside the gene matches. In nucleotides, the CDR3 is TGTGCCAGCAGCGCAGGGACAGGGGGCTGGGATACGCAGTATTTT. Translating it yields CASSAGTGGWDTQYF.

This clonotype was picked up many times. The chain uses TRBV28 and TRBJ2-7; tentatively, D is TRBD1 (6 bases). The V and J ends lost 5 bases and 2 bases respectively, with 13 bases between them. The CDR3 runs to 14 residues. Germline lookup yields CDR1 MDHEN and CDR2 SYDVKM. The CDR3 coding sequence is TGTGCCAGCAGTCTTGGACAGAACCCCTACGAGCAGTACTTC. This codes for CASSLGQNPYEQYF.

This clonotype appeared many times. The rearrangement uses TRBV27 and TRBJ1-5; D not certain. Trimming shortened V by 5 bases and J by 6 bases, and 11 bases separated the two germline ends. CDR1 and CDR2 from the germline V gene are MNHEY and SMNVEV (reference sequence). The CDR3 length is 13 residues. The DNA of the CDR3 is TGTGCCAGCAGTCCCGCTCCCGGTCAGCCCCAGCATTTT. Translated: CASSPAPGQPQHF.

The chain combines TRBV9 with TRBJ2-2; 8 positions agree with TRBD1. The V segment lost 4 bases and the J segment 3 bases; nucleotides outside the gene matches: 11. The CDR3 covers 17 residues. Germline V gene sequence: CDR1 SGDLS, CDR2 YYNGEE. The CDR3: CASSLGQGPPYTGELFF. CDR3 in DNA: TGTGCCAGCAGCTTAGGACAGGGACCTCCATACACCGGGGAGCTGTTTTTT.

This clonotype has at least ten counts. The CDR3 DNA follows: TGCAGCGCCAGCGGGAGGTTCACGGATACGCAGTATTTT. Translated: CSASGRFTDTQYF. V is TRBV29-1 and J is TRBJ2-3, with 9 positions matching TRBD2. J was trimmed by 6 bases and V by 7 bases; bases with no gene match: 8. Germline CDR1 is SQVTM and CDR2 is ANQGSEA. This CDR3 spans 13 amino acids.

The V call is TRBV7-2, the J call TRBJ2-1; 7 positions match TRBD2. Germline CDR1 SGHTA, CDR2 FQGNSA. This CDR3 has 16 amino acids. V shed 4 bases and J 0 bases; nucleotides not matched to a gene: 6. In DNA form, the CDR3 reads TGTGCCAGCAGCTCCGGAGCGGGAAGCTCCTACAATGAGCAGTTCTTC. It is translated as CASSSGAGSSYNEQFF.